Below, 18 T cell receptor beta chains from the same sample are listed, as sequenced in a study of cytomegalovirus exposure and HLA in healthy donors. PCR involved 60 Vbeta and 13 Jbeta primers. The repertoire was sequenced with immunoSEQ multiplex PCR; TCRdb's copy has only in-frame clones and lacks some. The sample shows about 94,000 clones, more than 60% of them seen only once. Sample: PBMCs. These receptors came from a man under 40 in good health and CMV-seronegative.

The gene calls are TRBV27 and TRBJ2-7; 8 bases match TRBD1. Germline CDR1 and CDR2: MNHEY and SMNVEV (reference sequence). CDR3 length: 14 amino acids. V lost 5 bases, J lost 3 bases, and 6 bases stayed unmatched. The CDR3: CASSRQGNIYEQYF. The CDR3 region has the DNA TGTGCCAGCAGTCGACAGGGGAACATCTACGAGCAGTACTTC.

The rearrangement uses TRBV7-3 and TRBJ2-2; possible D gene TRBD2, 6 bases. Deletions cut 5 bases from V and 0 bases from J, with 13 bases between. The V gene's germline CDR1 is SGHTA and CDR2 FQGTGA. This CDR3 comprises 16 residues. The CDR3 coding sequence is TGTGCCAGCAGCCCCAGAGCGGGTGCGAACACCGGGGAGCTGTTTTTT. Residues: CASSPRAGANTGELFF.

The V call is TRBV6-4, the J call TRBJ2-1, with 11 bases aligning to TRBD2. Per the germline V gene, CDR1 is MRHNA and CDR2 is SNTAGT. The CDR3 is made up of 17 amino acids. The junction had 9 bases not matched to a gene; V was cut back by 5 bases and J by 3 bases. The CDR3 is CASSRTSGSSFYNEQFF. In DNA, the CDR3 is TGTGCCAGCAGTCGGACTAGCGGGTCCTCGTTCTACAATGAGCAGTTCTTC.

The CDR3 protein is CASSAQVLQETQYF. DNA of the CDR3: TGTGCCAGCAGTGCGCAGGTCCTCCAAGAGACCCAGTACTTC. The V gene is TRBV2, the J gene TRBJ2-5; D gene uncertain. V was shortened by 4 bases and J by 1 base, with 10 bases between the two germline ends. From germline, CDR1 is SNHLY and CDR2 FYNNEI. The CDR3 extends over 14 amino acids.

The rearrangement joins TRBV11-1 to TRBJ2-7; TRBD2 is a possible D gene (6 bases). The CDR3 consists of 15 residues. The V gene's germline CDR1 is SGHAT and CDR2 FQDESV (reference sequence). Trimming took 3 bases from V and 7 from J, leaving 19 bases between them. Here the CDR3 reads CASSFRTSQPTEQYF. DNA for the CDR3: TGTGCCAGCAGCTTTCGTACTAGCCAGCCTACGGAGCAGTACTTC.

The rearrangement links TRBV18 to TRBJ1-3; D possibly corresponds to TRBD1 (5 bases). The V gene lost 2 bases and the J gene lost 2 bases, with 7 bases spanning the gap. Germline V gives CDR1 KGHSH, CDR2 LQKENI. The CDR3 length is 14 residues. CDR3 in DNA: TGTGCCAGCTCACCATTACAGGCTGGAAACACCATATATTTT. Its translation is CASSPLQAGNTIYF. The full variable domain, with the rest looked up from reference TRBV18 and TRBJ1-3, is NAGVMQNPRHLVRRRGQEARLRCSPMKGHSHVYWYRQLPEEGLKFMVYLQKENIIDESGMPKERFSAEFPKEGPSILRIQQVVRGDSAAYFCASSPLQAGNTIYFGEGSWLTVV.

This clone was seen once. The genes are TRBV25-1 and TRBJ2-5; D is uncertain. This CDR3 region has 11 residues. V was pared by 3 bases and J by 6 bases, with 5 bases between. Looked up from germline, CDR1 is MGHDK and CDR2 is SYGVNS. For the CDR3, the DNA is TGTGCCAGCAGTGATTTAAAGACCCAGTACTTC. It specifies CASSDLKTQYF.

The V call is TRBV5-4, the J call TRBJ2-3; TRBD2 is a possible D gene (6 bases). The length of the CDR3 is 15 residues. The germline V and J ends were trimmed by 5 bases and 0 bases, with 13 bases remaining between them. Germline CDR1 and CDR2: SGHNT and YYREEE (reference sequence). CDR3 loop: CASRGGSSSTDTQYF. CDR3 DNA sequence: TGTGCCAGCAGGGGAGGAAGCTCTAGCACAGATACGCAGTATTTT.

The V and J genes are TRBV27 and TRBJ1-2; 7 bases align to TRBD1. V dropped 9 bases and J dropped 8; count of bases not matched to a gene: 9. There are 12 residues in the CDR3. CDR1 and CDR2 (germline): MNHEY, SMNVEV (reference sequence). The CDR3 region has the DNA TGTGCCAGTAAACAGGGGAATAGCGGCTACACCTTC. Protein product: CASKQGNSGYTF.

Concerning this clone: Compared with germline, one end of the junction differs, possibly owing to a read error. This rearrangement joins TRBV7-9 to TRBJ2-7; perhaps TRBD1 as D (6 bases). Germline V gives CDR1 SEHNR, CDR2 FQNEAQ (reference sequence). This CDR3 has 12 amino acids. The CDR3 DNA reads TGTTCCAGCAGCTTACAGGGTCGGGAGCAGTACTTC. Encoded protein: CSSSLQGREQYF.

This chain connects TRBV5-1 to TRBJ2-3, with TRBD2 matching over 10 bases. V dropped 0 bases and J dropped 2; count of bases not matched to a gene: 12. CDR1 SGHRS and CDR2 YFSETQ come from the germline V gene. This CDR3 comprises 19 residues. The CDR3 region is CASSLVPSGGALFTDTQYF. CDR3 nucleotide sequence: TGCGCCAGCAGCTTGGTCCCTAGCGGGGGTGCCCTATTCACAGATACGCAGTATTTT.

The gene calls are TRBV6-4 and TRBJ2-3; 9 nucleotides line up with TRBD2. With V trimmed by 4 bases and J by 0 bases, 2 bases remained unmatched. Germline CDR1 is MRHNA and CDR2 is SNTAGT. The length of the CDR3 is 15 residues. The CDR3 region has the DNA TGTGCCAGCAGTGTGCTAGCGGGGAGCACAGATACGCAGTATTTT. This translates into CASSVLAGSTDTQYF.

The chain uses TRBV11-2 and TRBJ2-3, with TRBD2 identical over 9 bases. Germline CDR1 and CDR2: SGHAT and FQNNGV. V was pared by 7 bases and J by 1 base, with 6 bases of the junction left unmatched. The CDR3 has 15 residues. As DNA, the CDR3 is TGTGCCAGCATCCGGACTAGCGCACGCACAGATACGCAGTATTTT. Amino acids: CASIRTSARTDTQYF.

The chain employs TRBV14 and TRBJ2-7; 10 bases match TRBD2. With V trimmed by 1 base and J by 0 bases, 3 bases remained unmatched. The CDR3 is 16 residues long. Germline V gene data show CDR1 as SGHDN and CDR2 as FVKESK. The CDR3 reads CASSQVRTSGSYEQYF. In DNA form, the CDR3 reads TGTGCCAGCAGCCAAGTTAGGACTAGCGGCTCCTACGAGCAGTACTTC.

This chain joins TRBV9 and TRBJ2-1, with TRBD2 matching 13 bases. CDR3 length equals 16 residues. The junction had 2 bases not matched to a gene; V was cut back by 5 bases and J by 0 bases. Germline CDR1 reads SGDLS; CDR2 reads YYNGEE. CDR3 nucleotides: TGTGCCAGCAGTGGGACTAGCGGGACCTCCTACAATGAGCAGTTCTTC. The encoded protein is CASSGTSGTSYNEQFF.

J is TRBJ2-2 and V is TRBV15; TRBD2 aligns across 7 bases. CDR3 length equals 17 residues. Unmatched junction bases numbered 5, after V lost 0 bases and J lost 1 base. CDR1 is LNHNV, CDR2 YYDKDF, per germline (reference sequence). The CDR3 here is CATSRDRLAVNTGELFF. In DNA form, the CDR3 reads TGTGCCACCAGCAGAGATAGGCTAGCGGTGAACACCGGGGAGCTGTTTTTT.

This clone was counted a few times. This sequence joins TRBV7-9 and TRBJ2-5; 7 bases are shared with TRBD2. CDR1 and CDR2 (germline): SEHNR, FQNEAQ (reference sequence). V shed 5 bases, J shed 4 bases, and the junction held 10 bases outside the gene matches. This CDR3 has 15 residues. The CDR3 sequence: CASSNSRLAPETQYF. The CDR3 nucleotides are TGTGCCAGCAGCAACAGCCGACTAGCCCCAGAGACCCAGTACTTC.

The chain couples TRBV6-1 to TRBJ2-2; TRBD2 matches at 7 bases. Unmatched junction bases numbered 6, after V lost 8 bases and J lost 3 bases. There are 14 residues in the CDR3. From germline, CDR1 is MNHNS and CDR2 SASEGT. The CDR3 region has the DNA TGTGCCAGCGGTATGGCGGGAGACACCGGGGAGCTGTTTTTT. Encoded protein: CASGMAGDTGELFF.